The 20 T cell receptor beta chains given below trace back to one sample, sequenced in a study of T cells after yellow fever vaccination. TCRdb fed the 5' RACE reads into MiXCR, producing one record per CDR3 protein. The repertoire holds hundreds of thousands of distinct CDR3 sequences, with 7% to 10% as singletons. Sequenced here: PBMCs, sampled roughly 46 days after the first yellow fever vaccination. These TCRs come from a man aged 18-30 years who received the YFV17D yellow fever vaccine.

This clonotype was seen more than once but under ten times. V gene TRBV5-6 combines with J gene TRBJ2-3; D is possibly TRBD2 (6 bases). The CDR3 sequence is 15 residues long. CDR1 and CDR2 (germline): SGHDT, YYEEEE. V was cut by 0 bases and J by 4 bases, with 12 bases left in between. The CDR3 is CASSLVGGLADTQYF. For the CDR3, the DNA is TGTGCCAGCAGCTTGGTGGGGGGATTGGCAGATACGCAGTATTTT.

Details on this clonotype: Because the CDR3 is missing its conserved closing phenylalanine or tryptophan, this is likely a read error. The chain has TRBV10-3 and TRBJ2-5, with D perhaps matching TRBD1 (6 bases). The CDR3 contains 14 residues. Germline values: CDR1 ENHRY, CDR2 SYGVKD. This CDR3 is CAISDGTNQGTQYS. The DNA of the CDR3 is TGTGCCATCAGTGACGGGACAAATCAAGGGACCCAGTACTCC.

The CDR3 sequence is CASSLTGGGVEKLFF. The DNA for the CDR3 is TGTGCCAGCAGCTTAACAGGGGGCGGTGTTGAAAAACTGTTTTTT. This chain links TRBV5-4 with TRBJ1-4; 9 bases fit TRBD1. CDR1 SGHNT and CDR2 YYREEE come from the germline V gene (reference sequence). The trim removed 2 bases at V and 7 bases at J, leaving 6 bases unmatched. This CDR3 contains 15 residues.

The J gene is TRBJ2-7, the V gene TRBV5-4, with a possible D match to TRBD1 (5 bases). The CDR3 totals 13 residues. Trimming took 4 bases from V and 9 from J, leaving 17 bases between them. Per the germline V gene, CDR1 is SGHNT and CDR2 is YYREEE (reference sequence). The CDR3, as DNA: TGTGCCAGCAGCCCCGGCAAGGGGTCCGGGCAGTACTTC. Translation: CASSPGKGSGQYF.

This clonotype was detected many times. The chain couples TRBV6-1 to TRBJ1-1; D possibly corresponds to TRBD1 (5 bases). CDR1 is MNHNS and CDR2 is SASEGT in the germline V gene. This CDR3 contains 13 residues. V lost 2 bases, J lost 1 base, and 5 bases lay in between. In nucleotides, the CDR3 is TGTGCCAGCAGTGAAAGGGGGAACACTGAAGCTTTCTTT. The encoded protein is CASSERGNTEAFF.

The chain couples TRBV20-1 to TRBJ2-1; 9 bases line up with TRBD2. Germline loops: CDR1 DFQATT, CDR2 SNEGSKA (reference sequence). The V and J ends lost 6 bases and 6 bases, in that order; junction bases with no gene match: 9. The CDR3 is 14 amino acids. The CDR3 DNA reads TGCAGTGCCCCCTTTCGAGCGGGGGGCAATGAGCAGTTCTTC. Translated: CSAPFRAGGNEQFF.

This chain uses TRBV7-3 with TRBJ2-5, with 11 positions matching TRBD2. CDR3 size: 15 residues. Germline V CDR1 and CDR2: SGHTA, FQGTGA. V lost 5 bases to trimming and J lost 5 bases; unmatched junction nucleotides: 7. The CDR3, as DNA: TGTGCCAGCAGCCTACCGACTAGCGGGGTTGAGACCCAGTACTTC. As protein: CASSLPTSGVETQYF.

This clonotype showed up just a few times. V and J are TRBV5-1 and TRBJ2-1, with 7 bases that match TRBD1. The J segment lost 5 bases and the V segment lost 4 bases, leaving 3 bases of the junction unmatched. Germline V gene sequence: CDR1 SGHRS, CDR2 YFSETQ. The CDR3 has 13 amino acids. CDR3: CASSRDSNNEQFF. Written as DNA, the CDR3 is TGCGCCAGCAGCCGGGACAGTAACAATGAGCAGTTCTTC.

This clonotype was seen more than once but under ten times. The V gene is TRBV12-3 or TRBV12-4, the J gene TRBJ2-5; no clear D gene. The CDR3 extends over 14 amino acids. Trimming shortened V by 3 bases and J by 4 bases, and 12 bases separated the two germline ends. CDR3: CASSFDAGRETQYF. CDR3 nucleotides: TGTGCCAGCAGTTTTGATGCCGGGCGAGAGACCCAGTACTTC.

This clonotype was observed a few times. V and J are TRBV18 and TRBJ1-1; D not certain. Deletions cut 3 bases from V and 7 bases from J, with 9 bases between. Germline lookup yields CDR1 KGHSH and CDR2 LQKENI. CDR3 size: 12 residues. CDR3 protein: CASSPIGDEAFF. CDR3 sequence (DNA): TGTGCCAGCTCACCCATCGGGGATGAAGCTTTCTTT.

This clonotype showed up just a few times. This chain links TRBV10-3 with TRBJ2-5; the D is unclear. Germline lookup yields CDR1 ENHRY and CDR2 SYGVKD. This CDR3 has 14 amino acids. The V and J ends lost 6 bases and 0 bases respectively, with 11 bases between them. The CDR3 is CAISDSKNQETQYF. In DNA, the CDR3 is TGTGCCATCAGCGATAGTAAGAACCAAGAGACCCAGTACTTC.

CDR3 protein: CASSLPDRGATEAFF. In DNA form, the CDR3 reads TGTGCCAGCAGCTTGCCTGACAGGGGCGCCACTGAAGCTTTCTTT. The rearrangement joins TRBV5-4 to TRBJ1-1, with 8 bases matching TRBD1. CDR1 and CDR2 from the germline V gene are SGHNT and YYREEE (reference sequence). The V and J ends lost 1 base and 4 bases, in that order; junction bases with no gene match: 6. This CDR3 has 15 amino acids.

This clonotype was recorded a few times. The rearrangement uses TRBV5-1 and TRBJ1-1, with unresolved D. The germline V gene has CDR1 SGHRS and CDR2 YFSETQ. The length of the CDR3 is 15 residues. Trimming took off 1 base at V and 4 bases at J, with 14 bases between the two ends. In DNA, the CDR3 is TGCGCCAGCAGCTTGCGCCGCCCTGGAGGCACTGAAGCTTTCTTT. Translating it yields CASSLRRPGGTEAFF.

This clonotype was observed a few times. The genes are TRBV12-3 or TRBV12-4 and TRBJ2-5; 13 nucleotides match TRBD2. This CDR3 is 15 amino acids long. The V and J ends lost 6 bases and 3 bases, in that order; junction bases with no gene match: 4. As DNA, the CDR3 is TGTGCCAGCAGAAAAGGACTAGCGGGGGAAGAGACCCAGTACTTC. This sequence encodes CASRKGLAGEETQYF.

This clonotype was recorded a few times. The gene calls are TRBV20-1 and TRBJ2-7, with a tentative D call TRBD2 (6 bases). Germline assignment: CDR1 DFQATT and CDR2 SNEGSKA (reference sequence). The CDR3 is made up of 22 amino acids. Between the trimmed V and J ends, which lost 1 base and 3 bases, there was a span of 37 bases. This CDR3 is CSARGGRPSPPRRERPLYEQYF. CDR3 bases: TGCAGTGCTAGAGGGGGACGGCCCAGTCCCCCGCGGCGGGAAAGGCCTCTCTACGAGCAGTACTTC.

The V gene is TRBV29-1, the J gene TRBJ1-1; tentatively, D is TRBD1 (6 bases). V lost 7 bases, J lost 5 bases, and 14 bases lay in between. The CDR3 loop spans 12 amino acids. Germline-derived CDR1 and CDR2 are SQVTM and ANQGSEA. In DNA, the CDR3 is TGCAGCGCCAGATCAGGGGAGACTGAAGCTTTCTTT. This sequence encodes CSARSGETEAFF.

The genes are TRBV10-3 and TRBJ2-2, with TRBD2 matching 8 bases. The CDR3 contains 19 residues. Trimming cost V 5 bases and J 7 bases; bases outside gene matches: 21. Germline V gene data show CDR1 as ENHRY and CDR2 as SYGVKD. The CDR3 DNA reads TGTGCCATCAGTAGTACGACTAGCGCATCCACCCCCGGGTTCGGGGAGCTGTTTTTT. This encodes CAISSTTSASTPGFGELFF.

This clonotype was detected ten times or more. The genes are TRBV7-2 and TRBJ2-2, with TRBD2 identical over 9 bases. Losses at the gene ends were 2 bases for V and 7 bases for J; bases not matched to a gene: 11. In germline, CDR1 is SGHTA, CDR2 FQGNSA. There are 17 residues in the CDR3. The CDR3 DNA sequence: TGTGCCAGCAGCTTACGGCCCGGCGGGGGGGCCGTCGGGGAGCTGTTTTTT. Amino acid sequence: CASSLRPGGGAVGELFF.

This clonotype was seen a few times. The rearrangement links TRBV7-2 to TRBJ1-2, with a weak D call TRBD1 (6 bases). Germline values: CDR1 SGHTA, CDR2 FQGNSA. V lost 5 bases to trimming and J lost 2 bases, with 15 bases between them. The CDR3 runs 15 residues. CDR3 DNA: TGTGCCAGCAGCCCTCGGGCAGGGGTGAACTATGGCTACACCTTC. Translated, it gives CASSPRAGVNYGYTF.

This clonotype was found a few times. This chain connects TRBV2 to TRBJ2-5, with 7 bases identical to TRBD1. The CDR3 totals 13 residues. Germline trimming cut 2 bases from V and 4 bases from J; bases unmatched to any gene: 1. Germline-derived CDR1 and CDR2 are SNHLY and FYNNEI. The CDR3 protein is CASSEQGVETQYF. In DNA, the CDR3 is TGTGCCAGCAGTGAACAGGGGGTAGAGACCCAGTACTTC.